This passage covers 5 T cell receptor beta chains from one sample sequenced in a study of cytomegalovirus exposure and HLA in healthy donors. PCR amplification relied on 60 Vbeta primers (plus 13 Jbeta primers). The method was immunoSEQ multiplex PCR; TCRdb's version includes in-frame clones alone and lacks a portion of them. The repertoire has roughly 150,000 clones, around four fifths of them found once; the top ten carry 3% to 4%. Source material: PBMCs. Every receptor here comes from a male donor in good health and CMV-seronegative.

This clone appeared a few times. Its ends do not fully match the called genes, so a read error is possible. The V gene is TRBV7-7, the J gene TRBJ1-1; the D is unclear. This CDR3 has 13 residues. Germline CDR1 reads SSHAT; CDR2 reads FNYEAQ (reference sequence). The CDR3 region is CASSWALNTEAFF. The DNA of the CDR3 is TGTGCTAGCAGCTGGGCACTGAACACTGAAGCTTTCTTT.

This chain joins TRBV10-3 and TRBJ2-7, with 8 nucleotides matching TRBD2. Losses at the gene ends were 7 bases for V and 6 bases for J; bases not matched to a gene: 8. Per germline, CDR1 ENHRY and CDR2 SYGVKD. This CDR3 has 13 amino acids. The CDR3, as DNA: TGTGCCATCAAGGTCGGCGGGAGGAGCGAGCAGTACTTC. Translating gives CAIKVGGRSEQYF.

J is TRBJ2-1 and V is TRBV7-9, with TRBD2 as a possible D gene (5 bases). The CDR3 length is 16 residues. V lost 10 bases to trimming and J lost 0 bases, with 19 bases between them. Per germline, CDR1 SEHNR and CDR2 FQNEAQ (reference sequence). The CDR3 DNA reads TGTGCCACCAAAGCCGGGGAACTAAGCTCCTACAATGAGCAGTTCTTC. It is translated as CATKAGELSSYNEQFF.

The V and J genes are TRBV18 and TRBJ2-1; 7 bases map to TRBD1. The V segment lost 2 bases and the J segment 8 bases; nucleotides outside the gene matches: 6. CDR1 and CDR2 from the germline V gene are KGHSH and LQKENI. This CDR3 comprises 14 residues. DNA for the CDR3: TGTGCCAGCTCACCAGAGGACGACAGGGATGAGCAGTTCTTC. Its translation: CASSPEDDRDEQFF. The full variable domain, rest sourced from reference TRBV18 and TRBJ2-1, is NAGVMQNPRHLVRRRGQEARLRCSPMKGHSHVYWYRQLPEEGLKFMVYLQKENIIDESGMPKERFSAEFPKEGPSILRIQQVVRGDSAAYFCASSPEDDRDEQFFGPGTRLTVL.

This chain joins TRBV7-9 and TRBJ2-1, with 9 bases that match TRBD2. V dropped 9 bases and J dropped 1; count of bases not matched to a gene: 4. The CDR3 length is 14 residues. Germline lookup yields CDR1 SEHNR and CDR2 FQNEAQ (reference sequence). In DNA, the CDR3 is TGTGCCAGTAGCGGGAGAGGATCCTACAATGAGCAGTTCTTC. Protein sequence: CASSGRGSYNEQFF. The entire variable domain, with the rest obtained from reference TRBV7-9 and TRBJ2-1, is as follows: DTGVSQNPRHKITKRGQNVTFRCDPISEHNRLYWYRQTLGQGPEFLTYFQNEAQLEKSRLLSDRFSAERPKGSFSTLEIQRTEQGDSAMYLCASSGRGSYNEQFFGPGTRLTVL.